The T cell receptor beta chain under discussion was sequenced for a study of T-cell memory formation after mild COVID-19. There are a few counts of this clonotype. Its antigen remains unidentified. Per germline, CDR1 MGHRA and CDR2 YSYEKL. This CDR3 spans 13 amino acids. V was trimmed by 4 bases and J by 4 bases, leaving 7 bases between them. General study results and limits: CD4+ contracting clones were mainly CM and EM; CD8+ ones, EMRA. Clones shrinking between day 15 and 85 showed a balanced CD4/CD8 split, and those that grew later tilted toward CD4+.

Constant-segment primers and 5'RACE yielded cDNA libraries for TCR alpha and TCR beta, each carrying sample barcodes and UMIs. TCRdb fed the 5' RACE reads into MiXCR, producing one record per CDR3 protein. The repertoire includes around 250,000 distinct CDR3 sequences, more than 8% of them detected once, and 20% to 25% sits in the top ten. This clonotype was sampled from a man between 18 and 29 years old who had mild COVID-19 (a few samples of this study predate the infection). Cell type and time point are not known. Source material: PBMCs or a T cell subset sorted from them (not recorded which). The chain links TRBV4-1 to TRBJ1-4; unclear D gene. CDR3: CASSPTRNEKLFF. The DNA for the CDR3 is TGCGCCAGCAGCCCGACACGTAATGAAAAACTGTTTTTT.